The 16 T cell receptor beta chains below were found in one sample sequenced in a study of blood T cell repertoires in COVID-19. Data came from immunoSEQ multiplex PCR; TCRdb stores just in-frame clones and leaves some out. The data show a few hundred thousand clones, 88% seen once. Sequencing was carried out using peripheral blood. The receptors stem from a woman in her 50s with COVID-19, enrolled during active disease.

The chain uses TRBV7-8 and TRBJ1-1; 7 nucleotides match TRBD1. CDR3 length: 14 amino acids. Germline V CDR1 and CDR2: SGHVS, FQNEAQ. J lost 1 base, V lost 3 bases, and 2 bases had no gene match. The CDR3 DNA follows: TGTGCCAGCAGCTTCCGGACAGGGAACACTGAAGCTTTCTTT. Protein: CASSFRTGNTEAFF.

CDR3 coding DNA: TGTGCCACCAGCAGGGAACGACAGGGTGGTGAAAAACTGTTTTTT. It codes for CATSRERQGGEKLFF. This chain uses TRBV15 with TRBJ1-4, with TRBD1 matching 7 bases. The V and J ends lost 3 bases and 7 bases, in that order; junction bases with no gene match: 8. Germline CDR1 is LNHNV and CDR2 is YYDKDF (reference sequence). CDR3 size: 15 residues.

Only a few counts were recorded for this clone. The DNA of the CDR3 is TGTGCCAGCAGTTACACAGGGTATAGTCAGCCCCAGCATTTT. It codes for CASSYTGYSQPQHF. The chain joins TRBV6-2 or TRBV6-3 to TRBJ1-5; D perhaps matches TRBD1 (6 bases). Germline V lookup: CDR1 MNHEY, CDR2 SVGEGT. The CDR3 has 14 residues. V shed 2 bases and J shed 6 bases, with 11 bases lying between them.

This clone has a single count. The same CDR3 also results from other DNA sequences found in this sample. The chain recombines TRBV19 with TRBJ1-5; the match to TRBD1 covers 7 bases. With 1 base clipped from V and 5 bases from J, the junction kept 2 bases outside the gene matches. The CDR3 length is 14 residues. Germline CDR1 and CDR2: LNHDA and SQIVND (reference sequence). For the CDR3, the DNA is TGTGCCAGTAGTATAGGGGACAGATATCAGCCCCAGCATTTT. This translates into CASSIGDRYQPQHF.

This chain joins TRBV9 and TRBJ1-5; 9 nucleotides agree with TRBD1. This CDR3 comprises 17 residues. The J segment lost 5 bases and the V segment lost 4 bases, leaving 13 bases of the junction unmatched. Per the germline V gene, CDR1 is SGDLS and CDR2 is YYNGEE. The CDR3 bases are TGTGCCAGCAGCTCTCTGGAGGGACAGGGAGTAGATCAGCCCCAGCATTTT. Its translation: CASSSLEGQGVDQPQHF.

This clone was seen just once. This chain uses TRBV5-1 with TRBJ2-2, with no clear D. V was cut by 4 bases and J by 0 bases, with 10 bases left in between. Germline V lookup: CDR1 SGHRS, CDR2 YFSETQ. The length of the CDR3 is 15 residues. Here the CDR3 DNA reads TGCGCCAGCAGCCCTCGGCGGACGAACACCGGGGAGCTGTTTTTT. It is translated as CASSPRRTNTGELFF. Full variable domain (outside the CDR3, taken from reference TRBV5-1 and TRBJ2-2): KAGVTQTPRYLIKTRGQQVTLSCSPISGHRSVSWYQQTPGQGLQFLFEYFSETQRNKGNFPGRFSGRQFSNSRSEMNVSTLELGDSALYLCASSPRRTNTGELFFGEGSRLTVL.

Points on this clone: Additional DNA sequences in this sample encode the identical CDR3. The chain carries TRBV4-1 and TRBJ2-6; TRBD1 matches 12 bases. The ends lost 1 base at V and 2 bases at J; junction bases unmatched: 3. Germline CDR1 reads MGHRA; CDR2 reads YSYEKL. This CDR3 comprises 18 residues. The CDR3 here is CASSQAGQGAAGANVLTF. The CDR3 coding sequence is TGCGCCAGCAGCCAAGCGGGACAGGGGGCTGCTGGGGCCAACGTCCTGACTTTC.

The chain is built from TRBV24-1 and TRBJ1-1; 8 bases map to TRBD1. V gave up 3 bases and J gave up 5 bases; unmatched junction bases: 1. The CDR3 runs to 13 residues. The germline V gene has CDR1 KGHDR and CDR2 SFDVKD. The DNA for the CDR3 is TGTGCCACCAGTGATGGGACAGGTACTGAAGCTTTCTTT. It is translated as CATSDGTGTEAFF.

This chain uses TRBV5-1 with TRBJ1-2; no clear D. The CDR3 length is 15 residues. Germline V gene lookup returns CDR1 SGHRS and CDR2 YFSETQ. V gave up 4 bases and J gave up 6 bases, with 19 bases separating them. The CDR3 is CASSLDRPGVDGYTF. The CDR3, as DNA: TGCGCCAGCAGCCTGGACCGCCCCGGGGTGGATGGCTACACCTTC.

The CDR3 sequence: CASSSSGGSNEQFF. DNA for the CDR3: TGCGCCAGCAGCTCTAGCGGGGGGAGCAATGAGCAGTTCTTC. The chain combines TRBV5-1 with TRBJ2-1, with 11 bases matching TRBD2. CDR1 is SGHRS, CDR2 YFSETQ, per germline. The CDR3 runs 14 residues. The V gene end was trimmed by 3 bases and the J gene end by 6 bases; junction bases not matched to a gene: 2.

V is TRBV5-8 and J is TRBJ1-1; the D is unclear. The germline gives CDR1 SGHTS, CDR2 YDEGEE. CDR3 length: 13 residues. V was clipped by 0 bases and J by 9 bases, with 12 bases between them. For the CDR3, the DNA is TGTGCCAGCAGCTTGGAGGCAGGCTTTAAAGCTTTCTTT. It encodes CASSLEAGFKAFF. Looking up the rest from reference TRBV5-8 and TRBJ1-1 gives the full variable domain: EAGVTQSPTHLIKTRGQQATLRCSPISGHTSVYWYQQALGLGLQFLLWYDEGEERNRGNFPPRFSGRQFPNYSSELNVNALELEDSALYLCASSLEAGFKAFFGQGTRLTVV.

This clone was counted between two and nine times. The chain joins TRBV19 to TRBJ1-4; D perhaps matches TRBD1 (6 bases). Trimming cost V 5 bases and J 5 bases, with 15 bases left between them. This CDR3 spans 15 amino acids. Germline-derived CDR1 and CDR2 are LNHDA and SQIVND (reference sequence). CDR3 residues: CASSSWGGLNEKLFF. The CDR3 DNA reads TGTGCCAGTAGTTCATGGGGGGGCCTAAATGAAAAACTGTTTTTT.

Worth noting for this clone: The same CDR3 also results from other DNA sequences found in this sample. The CDR3 loop reads CASSRTGGEKLFF. The CDR3, as DNA: TGTGCCAGCAGCCGGACAGGAGGTGAAAAACTGTTTTTT. The chain couples TRBV7-8 to TRBJ1-4; 7 bases agree with TRBD1. The length of the CDR3 is 13 residues. Germline V gene sequence: CDR1 SGHVS, CDR2 FQNEAQ. Germline trimming cut 5 bases from V and 7 bases from J; bases unmatched to any gene: 4.

J is TRBJ2-2 and V is TRBV10-2, with D tentatively TRBD1 (6 bases). The ends were cut back, 4 bases at V and 4 bases at J, with 10 bases in the middle. Germline-derived CDR1 and CDR2 are WSHSY and SAAADI. The CDR3 consists of 14 residues. CDR3 DNA sequence: TGCGCCAGCAGTGTGGGGGCCGGCACCGGGGAGCTGTTTTTT. Protein sequence: CASSVGAGTGELFF.

This clone was observed a single time. This sequence joins TRBV6-5 and TRBJ2-7; possibly TRBD1 for D (5 bases). CDR1 MNHEY and CDR2 SVGAGI come from the germline V gene. Trimming cost V 0 bases and J 3 bases, with 6 bases left between them. The CDR3 is made up of 13 amino acids. CDR3 nucleotides: TGTGCCAGCAGTTACTCCAGGGACTACGAGCAGTACTTC. It is translated as CASSYSRDYEQYF.

There are a few counts of this clone. The V gene is TRBV10-1, the J gene TRBJ2-3; D is unclear. CDR1 is WNHNN, CDR2 SYGVQD, per germline (reference sequence). The CDR3 is 15 residues long. Trimming removed 2 bases at V and 1 base at J, with 10 bases between. The CDR3 reads CASSEAQLGTDTQYF. The CDR3 DNA reads TGCGCCAGCAGTGAGGCCCAATTAGGCACAGATACGCAGTATTTT.